The clone carrying this TCR beta chain was observed a single time. Template material for amplifying TCR beta CDR3 regions consisted of RNA transcripts. The primer set for the first-round RT-PCR of the TCR CDR3 was HTBI. Using its own MiXCR run on the multiplex PCR reads, TCRdb lists one record per CDR3 protein. The sample includes 450,000 to 550,000 distinct CDR3 sequences, around a quarter of them seen just once. This sample is part of a study of T cells in Graves' hyperthyroidism and ophthalmopathy. CDR3 length equals 15 residues. The V gene's germline CDR1 is MNHEY and CDR2 SVGAGI. V was shortened by 0 bases and J by 0 bases, with 9 bases between the two germline ends.

The chain uses TRBV6-5 and TRBJ2-7; D not resolved. The material sequenced was blood. The clonotype comes from a woman in her twenties or thirties with Graves' ophthalmopathy. The CDR3 region has the DNA TGTGCCAGCAGTTACTCGAGCCCTAGCTCCTACGAGCAGTACTTC. Translation: CASSYSSPSSYEQYF.